This T cell receptor beta chain was recovered during a study of T cells in women clearing cervical HPV infection. Study-level background: Cases: HPV16-related CIN3 or worse on histology, a couple of invasive cancers. General study points: Combining TCR richness with V gene abundances gave 0.65 to 0.85 AUC. Timing of associations relative to infection is unclear; T-cell subsets were not isolated.

Prevalent HPV16 infections were excluded; only incident single HPV16 infections included. From germline, CDR1 is SGHNT and CDR2 YENEEA. Trimming at V came to 4 bases and at J to 3 bases, leaving 5 bases not matched to a gene. The CDR3 has 14 amino acids. On this clone itself: Antigen: not known. The CDR3 extends 3 residues past the end of the read, so its final part is completed from the germline J gene.

TCRdb keeps only in-frame clones here, not all; method: immunoSEQ multiplex PCR. Recorded here are about 23,000 clones; the top ten clones represent around 25%. This TCR came from a woman between 18 and 75 years old with a cervical HPV16 infection that either progressed to CIN3+ or cleared (not recorded which). This chain connects TRBV11-3 to TRBJ2-7; TRBD1 agrees at 8 bases. Sequencing was performed on blood buffy coat. CDR3 amino acids: CASSSGQGIYEQYF. The sequenced part of the CDR3 DNA is TGTGCCAGCAGCTCTGGACAGGGAATCTACGAG.